This T cell receptor (beta chain) was observed in a study of blood T cells in healthy people across ages (dated by TCRdb to between 2014 and 2016). Looking at the study overall: In model experiments, template switching captured roughly one uniquely barcoded TCR beta cDNA molecule for every two T cells. Using deep sequencing normalized with unique cDNA molecular identifiers, the study measured how TCR beta repertoire diversity changes with age. Donors of different ages were randomly distributed across sequencing lanes to avoid experimental bias. For two donors (one aged 18 to 29 and one aged 80 or older), the study analyzed two additional independent replicas of 1 million unique cDNA reads from the same blood draw. The donors were divided into four age groups: young (average about 16 years), middle-aged (about 40), aged (approximately 64) and long-lived (about 90).

Library method: 5' RACE. The instrument given in TCRdb is Illumina HiSeq 2500. The second PCR ran for roughly 6 to 11 cycles and used a J-beta primer mix along with a sample-barcoded 5' primer. Each TCR beta cDNA molecule received a unique molecular identifier from a template-switch 5' adaptor carrying 12 random nucleotides. Each sample yielded at least 2.5 million CDR3-containing paired-end reads. First-strand cDNA synthesis was performed from all RNA using the Mint cDNA synthesis kit, with priming by a TRBC-specific oligonucleotide. Following uracil-DNA glycosylase treatment, all cDNA underwent a first 18-cycle PCR with the universal primers M1SS and BC2_uni_R. On the authors' methods: Each sample was normalized by randomly selecting 1 million high-quality reads, each carrying a distinct molecular identifier. Instead of being binned into consensus sequences, reads with shared molecular identifiers were discarded. CDR3 identification, clonotype clustering and error correction used MiTCR with a Q25 quality threshold and the strictest error-elimination algorithm. Lower-bound total TCR beta diversity was estimated with a nonparametric unseen species model using Euler transformation. TCRdb reprocessing: public reads trimmed at Q25 with fastp, clones called with MiXCR, in-frame beta chains kept. Under each unique CDR3 protein, matching rows form one entry showing the most common genes and DNA. These V and J calls derive from TCRdb rather than the authors' analysis. The sample data list approximately 810,000 distinct CDR3 sequences, and 25% to 30% of these were observed just once. 15% to 20% of the sample is in the top ten clones.

This clonotype was detected many times. It has no known antigen specificity. Base quality data are lacking; no much larger clone is found one base away. General findings and caveats noted by the study authors: Observed TCR beta diversity per million T cells fell roughly linearly with age, and a significant reduction was already apparent by age around 36. There was a strong correlation between observed TCR beta diversity and the percentage of naive T cells measured by flow cytometry. The long-lived group showed more naive CD4+ T cells, fewer expanded clones and increased TCR diversity than the aged group, suggesting age selection. Because donor CMV infection status was unknown, age-related changes in expanded clonotypes were potentially confounded. Bulk unsorted PBMC profiling prevented conclusive comparison of naive and antigen-experienced compartments. Estimates of total diversity based on one million sequenced T cells were considered lower bounds and underestimates.

Donors were 30 to 45 systemically healthy Caucasian individuals from Russia aged roughly 6 to 90 years. About 9.1 milliliters of peripheral blood were collected from each donor into EDTA-treated Vacutainer tubes. Ficoll-Paque density-gradient centrifugation was used to isolate PBMCs, with at least 7 million per sample. Total RNA, at least 6 micrograms per sample, was extracted from PBMCs with Trizol reagent. The percentages of naive CD45RAhigh/CD27high T cells were determined by flow cytometry on a PBMC aliquot from every donor. Sequencing used blood. The sequence was collected from an elderly woman in good health.

In nucleotide form, the sequence is TGTGCCAGCAGTTACTCGTCCGACAGAGTTTATGGCTACACCTTC. It specifies CASSYSSDRVYGYTF. The V gene is TRBV6-2 or TRBV6-3 and the J gene is TRBJ1-2, with TRBD1 as a weak D call on 5 bases. From the cysteine up to the phenylalanine, the CDR3 has a length of 15 residues. The only DNA kept is the CDR3, 45 bases in frame from the first base. A distance of 13 bases separates the germline ends of V and J, which lose 0 bases and 5 bases respectively. Based on the germline V gene, the CDR1 and CDR2 sequences are MNHEY and SVGEGT.